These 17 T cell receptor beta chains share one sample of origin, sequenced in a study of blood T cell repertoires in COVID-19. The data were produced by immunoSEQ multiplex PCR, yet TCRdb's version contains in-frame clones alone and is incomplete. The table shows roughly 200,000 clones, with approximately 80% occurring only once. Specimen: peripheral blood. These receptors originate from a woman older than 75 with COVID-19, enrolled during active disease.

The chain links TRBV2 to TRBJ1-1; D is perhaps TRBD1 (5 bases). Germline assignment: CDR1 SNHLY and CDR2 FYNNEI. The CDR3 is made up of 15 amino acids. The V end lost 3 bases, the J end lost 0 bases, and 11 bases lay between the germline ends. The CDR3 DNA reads TGTGCCAGCAGTGAGTGGGGGGGGATGAACACTGAAGCTTTCTTT. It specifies CASSEWGGMNTEAFF.

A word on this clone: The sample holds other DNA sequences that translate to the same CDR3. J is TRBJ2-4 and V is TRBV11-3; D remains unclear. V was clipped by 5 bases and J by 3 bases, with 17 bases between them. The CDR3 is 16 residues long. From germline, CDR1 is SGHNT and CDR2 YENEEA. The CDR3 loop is CASSEASSVGKNIQYF. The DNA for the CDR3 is TGTGCCAGCAGCGAGGCGTCATCCGTAGGCAAAAACATTCAGTACTTC.

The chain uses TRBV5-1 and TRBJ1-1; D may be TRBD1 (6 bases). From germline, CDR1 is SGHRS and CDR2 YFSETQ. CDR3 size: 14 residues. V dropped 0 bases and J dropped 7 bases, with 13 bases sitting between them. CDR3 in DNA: TGCGCCAGCAGCTTGGGGGGGACACAACTTGAAGCTTTCTTT. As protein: CASSLGGTQLEAFF.

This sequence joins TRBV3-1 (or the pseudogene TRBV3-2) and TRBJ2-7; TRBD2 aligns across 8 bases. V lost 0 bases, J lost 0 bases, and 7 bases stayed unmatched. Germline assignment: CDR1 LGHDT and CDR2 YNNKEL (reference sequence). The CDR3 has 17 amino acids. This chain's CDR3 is CASSQERASGRSYEQYF. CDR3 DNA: TGTGCCAGCAGCCAAGAACGGGCTAGCGGGCGCTCCTACGAGCAGTACTTC.

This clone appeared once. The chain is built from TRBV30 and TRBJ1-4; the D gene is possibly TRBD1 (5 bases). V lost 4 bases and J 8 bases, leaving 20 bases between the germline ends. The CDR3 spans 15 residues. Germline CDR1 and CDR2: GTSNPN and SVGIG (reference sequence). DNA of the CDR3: TGTGCCTGGACGGGGGTGTGGGGATCGGCGGAAAAACTGTTTTTT. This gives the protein CAWTGVWGSAEKLFF.

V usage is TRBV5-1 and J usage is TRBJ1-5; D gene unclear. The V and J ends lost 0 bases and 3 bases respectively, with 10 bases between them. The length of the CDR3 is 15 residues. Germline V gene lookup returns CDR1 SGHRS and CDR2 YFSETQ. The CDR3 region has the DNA TGCGCCAGCAGCTTGGTATACAGATTCAATCAGCCCCAGCATTTT. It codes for CASSLVYRFNQPQHF.

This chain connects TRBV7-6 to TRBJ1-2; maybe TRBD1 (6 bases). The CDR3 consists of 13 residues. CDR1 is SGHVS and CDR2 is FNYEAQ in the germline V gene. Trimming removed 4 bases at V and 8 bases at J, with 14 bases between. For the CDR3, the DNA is TGTGCCAGCAGCTCCGGAGGGGGGGTGGGCTACACCTTC. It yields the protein CASSSGGGVGYTF.

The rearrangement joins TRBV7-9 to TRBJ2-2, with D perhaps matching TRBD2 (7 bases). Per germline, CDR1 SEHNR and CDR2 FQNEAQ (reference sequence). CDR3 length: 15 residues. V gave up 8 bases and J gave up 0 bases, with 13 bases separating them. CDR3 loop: CASVRGGANTGELFF. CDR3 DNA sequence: TGTGCCAGCGTTAGGGGGGGCGCGAACACCGGGGAGCTGTTTTTT.

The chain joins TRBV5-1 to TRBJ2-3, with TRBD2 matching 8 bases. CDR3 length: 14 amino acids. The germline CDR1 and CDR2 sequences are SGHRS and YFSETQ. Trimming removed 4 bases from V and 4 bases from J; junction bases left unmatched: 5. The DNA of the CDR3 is TGCGCCAGCAGCCAAGGACTAGCCGCAGATACGCAGTATTTT. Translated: CASSQGLAADTQYF.

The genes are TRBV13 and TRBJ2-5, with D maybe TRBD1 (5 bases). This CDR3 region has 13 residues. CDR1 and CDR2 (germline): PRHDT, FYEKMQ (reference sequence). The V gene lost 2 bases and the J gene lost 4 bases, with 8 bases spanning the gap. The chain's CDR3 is CASSLRGSETQYF. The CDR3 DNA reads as TGTGCCAGCAGCTTAAGGGGTTCAGAGACCCAGTACTTC.

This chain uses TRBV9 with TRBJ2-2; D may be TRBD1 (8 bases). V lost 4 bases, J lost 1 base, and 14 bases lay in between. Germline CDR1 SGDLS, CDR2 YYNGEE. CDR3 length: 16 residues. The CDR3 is CASSPRGTGNTGELFF. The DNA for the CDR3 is TGTGCCAGCAGCCCGCGGGGGACAGGGAACACCGGGGAGCTGTTTTTT.

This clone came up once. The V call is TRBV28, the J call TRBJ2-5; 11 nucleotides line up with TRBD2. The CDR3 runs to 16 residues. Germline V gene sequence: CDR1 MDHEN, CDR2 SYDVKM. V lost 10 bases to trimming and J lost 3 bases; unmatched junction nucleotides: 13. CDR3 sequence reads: CATAQSSGLAEETQYF. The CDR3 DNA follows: TGTGCCACCGCACAATCTTCGGGACTAGCGGAAGAGACCCAGTACTTC.

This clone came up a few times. This CDR3 is CASLFRDRGSTNTEAFF. In DNA form, the CDR3 reads TGTGCCAGCCTTTTCCGGGACAGAGGATCGACGAACACTGAAGCTTTCTTT. The V gene is TRBV28, the J gene TRBJ1-1, with 7 bases aligning to TRBD1. J gave up 1 base and V 8 bases, and 16 bases lay outside the gene matches. The CDR3 contains 17 residues. Germline-derived CDR1 and CDR2 are MDHEN and SYDVKM.

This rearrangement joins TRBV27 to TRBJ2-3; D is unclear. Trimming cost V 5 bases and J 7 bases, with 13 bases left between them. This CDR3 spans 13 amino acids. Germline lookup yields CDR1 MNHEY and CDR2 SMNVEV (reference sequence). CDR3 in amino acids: CASSSQIKNTQYF. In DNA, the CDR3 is TGTGCCAGCAGTAGTCAGATCAAGAATACGCAGTATTTT.

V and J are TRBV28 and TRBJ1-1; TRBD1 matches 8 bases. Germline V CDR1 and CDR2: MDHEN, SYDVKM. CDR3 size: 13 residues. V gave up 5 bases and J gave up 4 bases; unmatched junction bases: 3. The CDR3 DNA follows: TGTGCCAGCAGTGGTGGACAGGGCACTGAAGCTTTCTTT. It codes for CASSGGQGTEAFF.

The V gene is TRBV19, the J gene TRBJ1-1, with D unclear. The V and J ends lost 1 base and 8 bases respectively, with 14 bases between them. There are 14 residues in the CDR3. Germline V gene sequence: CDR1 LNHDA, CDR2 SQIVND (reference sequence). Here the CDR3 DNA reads TGTGCCAGTAGTATAGGTCGGGTTACATCGGAAGCTTTCTTT. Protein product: CASSIGRVTSEAFF.

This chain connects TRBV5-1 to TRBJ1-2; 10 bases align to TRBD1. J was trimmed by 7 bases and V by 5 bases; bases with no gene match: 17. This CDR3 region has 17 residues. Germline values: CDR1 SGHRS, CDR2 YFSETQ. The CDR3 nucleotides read TGCGCCAGCAGGCAGCACGAGACAGGGGGCGCAGCGGCTGGCTACACCTTC. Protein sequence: CASRQHETGGAAAGYTF.